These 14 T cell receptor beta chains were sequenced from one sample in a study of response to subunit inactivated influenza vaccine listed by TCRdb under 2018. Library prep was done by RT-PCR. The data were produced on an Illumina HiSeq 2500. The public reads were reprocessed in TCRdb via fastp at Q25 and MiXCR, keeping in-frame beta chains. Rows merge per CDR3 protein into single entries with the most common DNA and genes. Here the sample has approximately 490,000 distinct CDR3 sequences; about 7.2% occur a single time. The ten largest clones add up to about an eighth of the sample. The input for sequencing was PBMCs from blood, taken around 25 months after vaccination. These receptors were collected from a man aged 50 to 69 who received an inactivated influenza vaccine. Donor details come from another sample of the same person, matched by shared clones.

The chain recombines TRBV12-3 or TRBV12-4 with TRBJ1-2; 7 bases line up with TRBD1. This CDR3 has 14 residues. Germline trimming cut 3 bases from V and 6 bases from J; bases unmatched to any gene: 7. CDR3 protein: CASSFRGRNDGYTF. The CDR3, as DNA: TGTGCCAGCAGTTTCAGGGGGAGGAATGATGGCTACACCTTC.

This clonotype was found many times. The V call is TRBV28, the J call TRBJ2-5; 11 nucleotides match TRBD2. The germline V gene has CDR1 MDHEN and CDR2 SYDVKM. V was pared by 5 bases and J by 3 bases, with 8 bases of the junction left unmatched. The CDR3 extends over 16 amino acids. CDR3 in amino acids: CASSLPGLADKETQYF. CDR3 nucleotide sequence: TGTGCCAGCAGTCTTCCGGGACTAGCGGACAAAGAGACCCAGTACTTC. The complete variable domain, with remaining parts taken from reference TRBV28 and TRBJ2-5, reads DVKVTQSSRYLVKRTGEKVFLECVQDMDHENMFWYRQDPGLGLRLIYFSYDVKMKEKGDIPEGYSVSREKKERFSLILESASTNQTSMYLCASSLPGLADKETQYFGPGTRLLVL.

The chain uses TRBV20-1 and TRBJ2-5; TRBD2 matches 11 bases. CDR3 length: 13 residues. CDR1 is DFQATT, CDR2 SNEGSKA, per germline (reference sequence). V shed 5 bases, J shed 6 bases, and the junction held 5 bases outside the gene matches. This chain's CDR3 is CSASGTSGQTQYF. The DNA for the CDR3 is TGCAGTGCTTCCGGGACTAGCGGACAGACCCAGTACTTC.

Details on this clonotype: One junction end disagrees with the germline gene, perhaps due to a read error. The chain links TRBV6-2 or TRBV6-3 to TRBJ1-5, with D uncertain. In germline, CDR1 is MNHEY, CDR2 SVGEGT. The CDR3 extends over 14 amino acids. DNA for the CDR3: TGTGCCAGCAGTATGTCTGATAGCAGTCAGCCCCAGCATTTT. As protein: CASSMSDSSQPQHF.

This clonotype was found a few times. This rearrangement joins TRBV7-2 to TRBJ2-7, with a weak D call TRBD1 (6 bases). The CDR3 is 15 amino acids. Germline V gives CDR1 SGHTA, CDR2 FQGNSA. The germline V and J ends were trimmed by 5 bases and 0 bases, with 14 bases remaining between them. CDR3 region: CASSPWDTGSYEQYF. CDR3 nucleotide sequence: TGTGCCAGCAGCCCCTGGGACACCGGCTCCTACGAGCAGTACTTC.

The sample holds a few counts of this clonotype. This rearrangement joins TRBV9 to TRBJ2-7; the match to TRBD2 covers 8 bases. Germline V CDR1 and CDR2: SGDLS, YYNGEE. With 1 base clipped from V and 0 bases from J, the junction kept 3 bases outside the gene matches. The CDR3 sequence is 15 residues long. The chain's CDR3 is CASSVTSGNSYEQYF. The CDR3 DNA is TGTGCCAGCAGCGTAACTAGCGGAAACTCCTACGAGCAGTACTTC.

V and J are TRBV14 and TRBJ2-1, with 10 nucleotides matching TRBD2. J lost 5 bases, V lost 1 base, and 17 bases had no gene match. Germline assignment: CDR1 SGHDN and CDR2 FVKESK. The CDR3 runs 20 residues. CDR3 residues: CASSQVHGRGFLAGDNEQFF. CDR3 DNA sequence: TGTGCCAGCAGCCAAGTCCATGGCAGAGGGTTTCTAGCGGGGGACAATGAGCAGTTCTTC.

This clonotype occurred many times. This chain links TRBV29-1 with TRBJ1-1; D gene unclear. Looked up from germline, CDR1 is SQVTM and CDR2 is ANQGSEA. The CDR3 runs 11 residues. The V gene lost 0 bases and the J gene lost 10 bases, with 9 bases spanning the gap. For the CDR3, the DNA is TGCAGCGTTGAAGAGGTACGCGGAGCTTTCTTT. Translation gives CSVEEVRGAFF.

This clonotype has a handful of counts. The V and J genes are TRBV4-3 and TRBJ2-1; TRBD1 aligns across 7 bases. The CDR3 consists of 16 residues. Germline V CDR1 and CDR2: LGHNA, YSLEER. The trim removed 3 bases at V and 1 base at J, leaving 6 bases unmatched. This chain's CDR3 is CASSHHQGVSYNEQFF. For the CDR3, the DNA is TGCGCCAGCAGCCACCATCAGGGGGTTTCCTACAATGAGCAGTTCTTC.

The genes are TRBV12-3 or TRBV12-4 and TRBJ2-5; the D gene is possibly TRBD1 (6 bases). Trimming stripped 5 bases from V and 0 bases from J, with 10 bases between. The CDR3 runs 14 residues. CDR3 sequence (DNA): TGTGCCAGCAGTAGAGACAGGTACCAAGAGACCCAGTACTTC. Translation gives CASSRDRYQETQYF.

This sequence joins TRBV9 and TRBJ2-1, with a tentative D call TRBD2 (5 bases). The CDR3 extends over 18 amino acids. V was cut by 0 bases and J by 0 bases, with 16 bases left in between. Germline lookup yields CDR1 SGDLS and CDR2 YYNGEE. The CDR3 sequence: CASSVDPQTTFSYNEQFF. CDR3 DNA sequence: TGTGCCAGCAGCGTAGACCCTCAGACTACCTTCTCCTACAATGAGCAGTTCTTC.

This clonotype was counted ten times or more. The CDR3 DNA reads TGTGCCAGCAGTGACTCTCGGCAGGGGGATAATTCACCCCTCCACTTT. This codes for CASSDSRQGDNSPLHF. This rearrangement joins TRBV6-4 to TRBJ1-6, with 7 positions matching TRBD1. The CDR3 runs to 16 residues. The junction had 4 bases not matched to a gene; V was cut back by 0 bases and J by 5 bases. The germline CDR1 and CDR2 sequences are MRHNA and SNTAGT.

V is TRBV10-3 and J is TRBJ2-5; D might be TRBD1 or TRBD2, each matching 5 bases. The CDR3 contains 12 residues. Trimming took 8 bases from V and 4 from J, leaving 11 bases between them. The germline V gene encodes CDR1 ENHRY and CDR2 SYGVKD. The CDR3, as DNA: TGTGCCATCTCTCGGGGACGAGAGACCCAGTACTTC. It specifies CAISRGRETQYF.

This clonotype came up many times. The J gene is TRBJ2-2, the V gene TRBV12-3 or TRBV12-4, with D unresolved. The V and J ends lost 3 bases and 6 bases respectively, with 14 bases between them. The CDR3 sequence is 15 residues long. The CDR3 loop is CASSLMAKVPGELFF. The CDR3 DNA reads TGTGCCAGCAGTTTGATGGCGAAAGTCCCCGGGGAGCTGTTTTTT.